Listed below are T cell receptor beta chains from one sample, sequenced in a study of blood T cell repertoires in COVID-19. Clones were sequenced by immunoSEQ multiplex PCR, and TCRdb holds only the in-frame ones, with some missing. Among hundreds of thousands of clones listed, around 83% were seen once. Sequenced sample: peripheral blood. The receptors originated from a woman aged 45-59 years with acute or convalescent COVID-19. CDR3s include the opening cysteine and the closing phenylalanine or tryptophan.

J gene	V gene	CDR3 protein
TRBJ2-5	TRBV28	CASSLRETQYF
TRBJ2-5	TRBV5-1	CASSSWGPSGSGKTQYF
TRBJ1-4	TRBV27	CASSTRDRGYEKLFF
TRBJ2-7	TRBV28	CASTHQGAYEQYF
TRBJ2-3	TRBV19	CASTRGVAGAAADTQYF
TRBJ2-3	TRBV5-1	CASSSRTGGTDTQYF
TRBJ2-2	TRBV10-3	CAINSPDRGRTGELFF
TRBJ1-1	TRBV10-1	CASSVGQGTEAFF
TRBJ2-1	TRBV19	CASSVPRPQRAGGPNEQFF
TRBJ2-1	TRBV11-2	CASSLLVDEQFF
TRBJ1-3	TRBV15	CATSRDHGPGLGNTIYF
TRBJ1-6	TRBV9	CASSPMDRNNSPLHF
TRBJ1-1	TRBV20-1	CSASDRGGTEAFF
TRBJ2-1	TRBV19	CASRASGRDSEQFF
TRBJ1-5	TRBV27	CASSLEATRPQHF
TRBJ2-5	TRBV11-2	CASRLGQYQETQYF
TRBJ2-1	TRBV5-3	CARSSRLSYNEQFF
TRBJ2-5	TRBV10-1	CASSGGGVETQYF